Below are 32 T cell receptor beta chains sequenced from a single sample in a study of cytomegalovirus exposure and HLA in healthy donors. PCR primers comprised 60 Vbeta and 13 Jbeta primers. Generated by immunoSEQ multiplex PCR, the TCRdb table keeps only in-frame clones and is missing some. The sample includes around 64,000 clones, approximately 74% seen only once; the top ten take about a fifth. Source material: PBMCs. The receptors originated from a woman in her 30s in good health and CMV-seropositive.

The V gene is TRBV29-1, the J gene TRBJ1-5; D ambiguous. Trimming cost V 5 bases and J 2 bases, with 13 bases left between them. The CDR3 covers 14 residues. CDR1 is SQVTM and CDR2 is ANQGSEA in the germline V gene. CDR3 in amino acids: CSVQRDGGNQPQHF. In nucleotides, the CDR3 is TGCAGCGTTCAGAGGGATGGTGGCAATCAGCCCCAGCATTTT. Together with reference TRBV29-1 and TRBJ1-5, the CDR3 gives the full variable domain: SAVISQKPSRDICQRGTSLTIQCQVDSQVTMMFWYRQQPGQSLTLIATANQGSEATYESGFVIDKFPISRPNLTFSTLTVSNMSPEDSSIYLCSVQRDGGNQPQHFGDGTRLSIL.

The gene calls are TRBV7-9 and TRBJ2-3; 8 bases fit TRBD2. V shed 3 bases, J shed 6 bases, and the junction held 5 bases outside the gene matches. The germline V gene encodes CDR1 SEHNR and CDR2 FQNEAQ (reference sequence). The CDR3 spans 14 residues. The CDR3 sequence is CASSFLSGSDTQYF. The CDR3 bases are TGTGCCAGCAGCTTTTTGAGCGGGAGTGATACGCAGTATTTT.

The rearrangement joins TRBV25-1 to TRBJ1-2; D perhaps matches TRBD1 (6 bases). Trimming stripped 3 bases from V and 4 bases from J, with 15 bases between. This CDR3 has 15 residues. The germline gives CDR1 MGHDK, CDR2 SYGVNS. CDR3 in DNA: TGTGCCAGCAGTGATCAATCGACAGGAGTCTATGGCTACACCTTC. It codes for CASSDQSTGVYGYTF.

V and J are TRBV25-1 and TRBJ1-2; D call uncertain. Between the trimmed V and J ends, which lost 3 bases and 0 bases, there was a span of 11 bases. The CDR3 spans 15 residues. CDR1 MGHDK and CDR2 SYGVNS come from the germline V gene. CDR3 DNA: TGTGCCAGCAGTGACTTGGCAGGTTCTAACTATGGCTACACCTTC. It specifies CASSDLAGSNYGYTF.

The chain employs TRBV10-3 and TRBJ1-5, with 7 bases aligning to TRBD1. The junction had 6 bases not matched to a gene; V was cut back by 6 bases and J by 1 base. This CDR3 is 15 amino acids long. Germline V CDR1 and CDR2: ENHRY, SYGVKD. The CDR3 here is CAISDDRASNQPQHF. The CDR3 coding sequence is TGTGCCATCAGCGACGACAGGGCAAGCAATCAGCCCCAGCATTTT.

V gene TRBV7-6 combines with J gene TRBJ2-3; 7 nucleotides line up with TRBD2. Trimming cost V 7 bases and J 3 bases; bases outside gene matches: 16. The CDR3 extends over 17 amino acids. Germline V gives CDR1 SGHVS, CDR2 FNYEAQ. CDR3 coding DNA: TGTGCCAGCAAGGAGGGCACTCGCGGGAGTCCTACAGATACGCAGTATTTT. Translated: CASKEGTRGSPTDTQYF.

The chain uses TRBV28 and TRBJ2-7; a possible D gene is TRBD1 (5 bases). The germline V gene has CDR1 MDHEN and CDR2 SYDVKM. This CDR3 has 14 residues. V was trimmed by 4 bases and J by 0 bases, leaving 10 bases between them. Here the CDR3 reads CASSSPDSSYEQYF. The CDR3 nucleotides are TGTGCCAGCAGTTCTCCCGACAGCTCCTACGAGCAGTACTTC.

The V gene is TRBV29-1, the J gene TRBJ2-1; 8 nucleotides agree with TRBD2. There are 13 residues in the CDR3. V shed 0 bases and J 13 bases; nucleotides not matched to a gene: 8. CDR1 and CDR2 from the germline V gene are SQVTM and ANQGSEA. This CDR3 is CSVEDPGTRIQFF. The DNA of the CDR3 is TGCAGCGTTGAAGATCCGGGGACTAGAATTCAGTTCTTC.

The V gene is TRBV9, the J gene TRBJ2-7, with D possibly matching TRBD1 (5 bases). Germline lookup yields CDR1 SGDLS and CDR2 YYNGEE. This CDR3 contains 14 residues. V shed 0 bases and J shed 5 bases, with 12 bases lying between them. The CDR3 reads CASSVAGNVHEQYF. The CDR3 DNA follows: TGTGCCAGCAGCGTAGCAGGGAACGTCCACGAGCAGTACTTC.

The chain is built from TRBV11-2 and TRBJ1-2, with TRBD1 identical over 7 bases. The CDR3 has 15 residues. V shed 3 bases and J 1 base; nucleotides not matched to a gene: 5. In germline, CDR1 is SGHAT, CDR2 FQNNGV. The CDR3 coding sequence is TGTGCCAGCAGCTTCCGACAGGGACATAACTATGGCTACACCTTC. Translating gives CASSFRQGHNYGYTF.

The chain carries TRBV6-6 and TRBJ2-3, with 8 positions matching TRBD2. The trim removed 5 bases at V and 6 bases at J, leaving 4 bases unmatched. Germline V gives CDR1 MNHNY, CDR2 SVGAGI (reference sequence). This CDR3 comprises 13 residues. The CDR3 loop reads CASSHRTSDTQYF. The CDR3 DNA follows: TGTGCCAGCAGTCATAGGACTAGCGATACGCAGTATTTT.

This rearrangement joins TRBV5-6 to TRBJ2-1, with 10 bases aligning to TRBD2. The germline gives CDR1 SGHDT, CDR2 YYEEEE. The CDR3 is 18 residues long. The V gene end was trimmed by 1 base and the J gene end by 0 bases; junction bases not matched to a gene: 7. The CDR3 nucleotides are TGTGCCAGCAGCTTGTTTGCAGCGGGAGGGGTCTCCTACAATGAGCAGTTCTTC. Translating gives CASSLFAAGGVSYNEQFF.

In DNA form, the CDR3 reads TGTGCCAGCAGCTCACACCTCTCTCAAGAGACCCAGTACTTC. Protein sequence: CASSSHLSQETQYF. The chain links TRBV6-1 to TRBJ2-5; D ambiguous. The V end was cut by 6 bases, the J end by 2 bases, with 13 bases between. Per germline, CDR1 MNHNS and CDR2 SASEGT. CDR3 length equals 14 residues.

This chain uses TRBV6-6 with TRBJ2-7; no firm D call. V lost 4 bases and J 2 bases, leaving 15 bases between the germline ends. CDR1 and CDR2 from the germline V gene are MNHNY and SVGAGI (reference sequence). CDR3 length: 15 amino acids. As DNA, the CDR3 is TGTGCCAGCAGTTCCACTCGAGGAGCAACCTACGAGCAGTACTTC. It translates to CASSSTRGATYEQYF.

The sample holds one count of this clone. The CDR3 DNA sequence: TGTGCCAGCAGCACCCTCCGACAGGGGTCCTACGAGCAGTACTTC. Protein: CASSTLRQGSYEQYF. The rearrangement uses TRBV7-9 and TRBJ2-7; 8 nucleotides agree with TRBD1. V lost 5 bases to trimming and J lost 1 base; unmatched junction nucleotides: 7. This CDR3 region has 15 residues. The germline gives CDR1 SEHNR, CDR2 FQNEAQ (reference sequence). Full variable domain (missing parts from reference TRBV7-9 and TRBJ2-7): DTGVSQNPRHKITKRGQNVTFRCDPISEHNRLYWYRQTLGQGPEFLTYFQNEAQLEKSRLLSDRFSAERPKGSFSTLEIQRTEQGDSAMYLCASSTLRQGSYEQYFGPGTRLTVT.

This clone was recorded many times. The J gene is TRBJ1-4, the V gene TRBV5-1, with 9 bases lining up with TRBD1. Trimming removed 4 bases from V and 8 bases from J; junction bases left unmatched: 6. The CDR3 is 14 amino acids. Germline loops: CDR1 SGHRS, CDR2 YFSETQ. CDR3: CASSAGQGDEKLFF. CDR3 bases: TGCGCCAGCAGCGCGGGACAGGGAGACGAAAAACTGTTTTTT.

The V and J genes are TRBV14 and TRBJ2-5; TRBD2 might be the D (6 bases). V was clipped by 4 bases and J by 5 bases, with 20 bases between them. Looked up from germline, CDR1 is SGHDN and CDR2 is FVKESK. The CDR3 totals 16 residues. The CDR3 nucleotides read TGTGCCAGCAGCCGCCGGAGGGTGAGATCGCCGGAGACCCAGTACTTC. Residues: CASSRRRVRSPETQYF. The full variable domain, with the rest looked up from reference TRBV14 and TRBJ2-5, is EAGVTQFPSHSVIEKGQTVTLRCDPISGHDNLYWYRRVMGKEIKFLLHFVKESKQDESGMPNNRFLAERTGGTYSTLKVQPAELEDSGVYFCASSRRRVRSPETQYFGPGTRLLVL.

This sequence joins TRBV18 and TRBJ1-2, with D tentatively TRBD1 (5 bases). CDR3 length: 19 residues. Germline CDR1 and CDR2: KGHSH and LQKENI. Trimming removed 2 bases from V and 4 bases from J, with 26 bases in between. The CDR3 sequence is CASSPYVLTVPDGSYGYTF. The CDR3 coding sequence is TGTGCCAGCTCACCATATGTCTTGACAGTTCCGGACGGGAGCTATGGCTACACCTTC.

The chain joins TRBV19 to TRBJ1-1; D unresolved. Germline CDR1 LNHDA, CDR2 SQIVND (reference sequence). Trimming removed 7 bases at V and 4 bases at J, with 19 bases between. This CDR3 region has 15 residues. CDR3 DNA sequence: TGTGCCAGTACCCGGAGGGCAGCGGAGGGCACTGAAGCTTTCTTT. Encoded protein: CASTRRAAEGTEAFF.

The chain recombines TRBV11-2 with TRBJ2-5, with D possibly matching TRBD1 (6 bases). V lost 0 bases and J 5 bases, leaving 7 bases between the germline ends. This CDR3 region has 13 residues. Germline V gene sequence: CDR1 SGHAT, CDR2 FQNNGV. The CDR3 DNA reads TGTGCCAGCAGCTTAGAAACAGGGGAGACCCAGTACTTC. It yields the protein CASSLETGETQYF. Full variable domain (rest looked up from reference TRBV11-2 and TRBJ2-5): EAGVAQSPRYKIIEKRQSVAFWCNPISGHATLYWYQQILGQGPKLLIQFQNNGVVDDSQLPKDRFSAERLKGVDSTLKIQPAKLEDSAVYLCASSLETGETQYFGPGTRLLVL.

This clone was detected a few times. The DNA for the CDR3 is TGTGCCAGCAGCCCGGGACAGGTCCCCTACGAGCAGTACTTC. Protein: CASSPGQVPYEQYF. The chain joins TRBV6-5 to TRBJ2-7, with 8 bases aligning to TRBD1. This CDR3 comprises 14 residues. V trimming: 6 bases; J trimming: 2 bases; junction bases outside the gene matches: 6. The germline gives CDR1 MNHEY, CDR2 SVGAGI.

This rearrangement joins TRBV28 to TRBJ1-1, with 10 bases identical to TRBD1. The length of the CDR3 is 15 residues. Trimming at V came to 4 bases and at J to 6 bases, leaving 8 bases not matched to a gene. CDR1 and CDR2 (germline): MDHEN, SYDVKM. CDR3 protein: CASSYRDRGSSEAFF. CDR3 nucleotides: TGTGCCAGCAGTTACCGGGACAGGGGCTCGTCTGAAGCTTTCTTT.

This clone was recorded only once. The gene calls are TRBV6-5 and TRBJ1-1, with 9 bases lining up with TRBD1. V gave up 0 bases and J gave up 4 bases; unmatched junction bases: 0. Per the germline V gene, CDR1 is MNHEY and CDR2 is SVGAGI. The CDR3 covers 14 residues. CDR3 residues: CASSYSTGGTEAFF. Written as DNA, the CDR3 is TGTGCCAGCAGTTACTCGACAGGGGGCACTGAAGCTTTCTTT.

The chain joins TRBV5-1 to TRBJ2-7; 10 bases are a match to TRBD2. V gave up 1 base and J gave up 2 bases; unmatched junction bases: 0. Germline lookup yields CDR1 SGHRS and CDR2 YFSETQ. The CDR3 sequence is 14 residues long. CDR3: CASSLSGGAYEQYF. DNA for the CDR3: TGCGCCAGCAGCTTGAGCGGGGGGGCCTACGAGCAGTACTTC.

V is TRBV28 and J is TRBJ2-1, with 7 bases that match TRBD1. This CDR3 has 15 residues. V shed 5 bases, J shed 6 bases, and the junction held 10 bases outside the gene matches. Germline CDR1 reads MDHEN; CDR2 reads SYDVKM. The CDR3 here is CASSPLVRDSNEQFF. CDR3 nucleotides: TGTGCCAGCAGTCCACTAGTCCGGGACAGCAATGAGCAGTTCTTC.

V and J are TRBV30 and TRBJ1-2; the D is unclear. From germline, CDR1 is GTSNPN and CDR2 SVGIG (reference sequence). The CDR3 totals 13 residues. The V and J ends lost 1 base and 4 bases respectively, with 10 bases between them. The CDR3 DNA follows: TGTGCCTGGAGTGAAGTCAGGCTCTATGGCTACACCTTC. Translated: CAWSEVRLYGYTF.

The genes are TRBV5-6 and TRBJ1-2, with D tentatively TRBD1 (6 bases). Germline CDR1 SGHDT, CDR2 YYEEEE. This CDR3 region has 15 residues. Trimming left V 4 bases short and J 8 bases short, with 21 bases between. As DNA, the CDR3 is TGTGCCAGCAGCCGTTTCATTGGGGGCTTCGCGGGCTACACCTTC. It encodes CASSRFIGGFAGYTF.

The chain links TRBV9 to TRBJ2-1; a possible D gene is TRBD1 (5 bases). The CDR3 consists of 14 residues. Trimming left V 5 bases short and J 2 bases short, with 11 bases between. Germline assignment: CDR1 SGDLS and CDR2 YYNGEE. CDR3 sequence (DNA): TGTGCCAGCAGTGCAGGGCTTCCCTACAATGAGCAGTTCTTC. It codes for CASSAGLPYNEQFF.

This clone has only one observation. This chain links TRBV11-2 with TRBJ2-5; TRBD2 might be the D (5 bases). The CDR3 spans 14 residues. The germline V gene has CDR1 SGHAT and CDR2 FQNNGV. Trimming left V 1 base short and J 7 bases short, with 13 bases between. CDR3 protein: CASSLGTGIRTQYF. The CDR3, as DNA: TGTGCCAGCAGCTTAGGTACGGGGATAAGGACCCAGTACTTC.

This clone was seen a few times. The rearrangement joins TRBV15 to TRBJ2-3, with 7 bases matching TRBD1. CDR3 length: 14 amino acids. CDR1 and CDR2 from the germline V gene are LNHNV and YYDKDF (reference sequence). V lost 6 bases, J lost 3 bases, and 6 bases stayed unmatched. The DNA for the CDR3 is TGTGCCACCAGGACAGGGATAAATACAGATACGCAGTATTTT. Protein sequence: CATRTGINTDTQYF.

V gene TRBV30 combines with J gene TRBJ2-7, with D maybe TRBD1 (6 bases). The CDR3 loop spans 14 amino acids. V dropped 2 bases and J dropped 2 bases, with 13 bases sitting between them. The germline CDR1 and CDR2 sequences are GTSNPN and SVGIG (reference sequence). This chain's CDR3 is CAWSSRDNPYEQYF. The DNA of the CDR3 is TGTGCCTGGAGTTCCCGGGACAACCCCTACGAGCAGTACTTC.

The chain couples TRBV25-1 to TRBJ2-1; 7 bases map to TRBD1. The CDR3 loop spans 15 amino acids. J lost 2 bases, V lost 5 bases, and 6 bases had no gene match. The germline CDR1 and CDR2 sequences are MGHDK and SYGVNS. CDR3 loop: CASSPGTVTYNEQFF. The DNA of the CDR3 is TGTGCCAGCAGTCCAGGGACAGTGACCTACAATGAGCAGTTCTTC.